This TCR beta chain was found in a study of blood T cell repertoires in COVID-19. Study summary: Samples came from the United States, Italy and Spain, spanning acute and convalescent COVID-19. T cells, B-cell-depleted T cells, or PBMCs provided the cDNA or gDNA that served as material.

Germline V CDR1 and CDR2: KGHSH, LQKENI. The CDR3 is 15 amino acids. The V and J ends lost 4 bases and 3 bases, in that order; junction bases with no gene match: 4. Under the authors' procedure: From reference gene primer amplification, estimates of nucleated cell counts were derived. TCRdb keeps only in-frame clones here, not all; method: immunoSEQ multiplex PCR. V, J and clone size derive from that table, while D and trimming were established from the DNA sequence. Counted here are 350,000 to 450,000 clones, 80% to 90% occurring once; the ten biggest clones make up around 1.1%. Cohort 3 recovered donors had two negative PCRs, clearance, or symptom resolution.

The chain employs TRBV18 and TRBJ1-2; 11 bases fit TRBD1. This TCR was recovered from a man aged 30-40 years who had recovered from COVID-19. Sequencing was carried out using PBMCs or T cells enriched from blood (not recorded which). The CDR3 coding sequence is TGTGCCAGCTCACGCGGGACAGGGGGGGACTATGGCTACACCTTC. It encodes CASSRGTGGDYGYTF. Full variable domain (missing parts from reference TRBV18 and TRBJ1-2): NAGVMQNPRHLVRRRGQEARLRCSPMKGHSHVYWYRQLPEEGLKFMVYLQKENIIDESGMPKERFSAEFPKEGPSILRIQQVVRGDSAAYFCASSRGTGGDYGYTFGSGTRLTVV.